This T cell receptor beta chain was profiled in a study of monozygotic twins with inflammatory bowel disease. Whole-study results and caveats: Patient repertoire variability may have increased through differing immunosuppressive treatments.

The CDR3 extends over 16 amino acids. In germline, CDR1 is DFQATT, CDR2 SNEGSKA (reference sequence). On this clonotype itself: Its antigen is not known.

No DNA is given; TCRdb re-called the 5' RACE reads and lists each CDR3 protein once. The clone table shows roughly 120,000 distinct CDR3 sequences, with the ten largest holding approximately 13%. Sequenced: blood. This sequence was found in a human donor with ulcerative colitis or Crohn's disease, or a healthy co-twin of an affected twin (not recorded which). The chain has TRBV20-1 and TRBJ2-7; TCRdb proposes TRBD1, but this gene call is untestable without DNA. The CDR3 is CSARRTRAASSYEQYF.